This TCR beta chain was found in a study of blood T cell repertoires in COVID-19. Whole-study context: Acute-phase and convalescent COVID-19 samples originated in the United States, Italy and Spain. The analysed material was cDNA or gDNA that came from T cells, B-cell-depleted T cells, or PBMCs.

Per the authors' pipeline: For nucleated cells, counts were estimated from reference gene primer amplification. The table came from immunoSEQ multiplex PCR; TCRdb's copy has only in-frame clones and leaves some out. V and J calls and clone size are given by that table; D and trimming were obtained from the DNA. The table lists more than 85,000 clones, approximately 67% of them singletons, with around 8% in the top ten. The CDR3 totals 14 residues. Germline CDR1 MNHEY, CDR2 SMNVEV (reference sequence). V was pared by 2 bases and J by 4 bases, with 9 bases between. This rearrangement joins TRBV27 to TRBJ1-5, with D perhaps matching TRBD1 (5 bases). What was sequenced was peripheral blood. This TCR was recovered from an older woman with acute or convalescent COVID-19. CDR3 protein: CASSLERQNQPQHF. CDR3 sequence (DNA): TGTGCCAGCAGTTTAGAGAGACAGAATCAGCCCCAGCATTTT.